The rows below give T cell receptor beta chains drawn from one sample of a study of blood T cell repertoires in COVID-19. The protocol was immunoSEQ multiplex PCR, while the TCRdb copy is restricted to in-frame clones and leaves out a portion. The data show roughly 170,000 clones, 70% to 90% seen once. The sequenced sample consisted of peripheral blood. The receptors stem from a man between 40 and 49 years old who had recovered from COVID-19. The CDR3 runs from the conserved cysteine through the conserved F or W. The D gene is left open where the match is weak. Only part of the rows carry a size: once, few, many, or a class if the clone is expanded.

abundance	d_gene	j_gene	v_gene	CDR3aa	CDR3nt
once	TRBD1	TRBJ1-4	TRBV13	CASSDRNQGDIEKLFF	TGTGCCAGCAGCGATCGGAACCAGGGGGATATTGAAAAACTGTTTTTT
-	-	TRBJ2-7	TRBV7-2	CASSDSQGDEQYF	TGTGCCAGCAGCGATTCACAGGGTGACGAGCAGTACTTC
few	-	TRBJ1-6	TRBV9	CASSPSGGGDSPLHF	TGTGCCAGCAGCCCCTCAGGTGGTGGCGATTCACCCCTCCACTTT
few	-	TRBJ1-2	TRBV6-6	CASRQDRNYGYTF	TGTGCCAGCAGGCAAGACAGGAACTATGGCTACACCTTC
-	-	TRBJ2-7	TRBV7-9	CASSLPPGGSPTPREQYF	TGTGCCAGCAGCTTACCCCCAGGGGGGTCACCTACCCCGCGGGAGCAGTACTTC
-	-	TRBJ1-2	TRBV7-2	CASSPGGGFGYTF	TGTGCCAGCAGCCCTGGGGGAGGATTTGGCTACACCTTC
-	TRBD2	TRBJ2-1	TRBV9	CASSTSGINEQFF	TGTGCCAGCAGCACTAGCGGCATCAATGAGCAGTTCTTC
-	TRBD1	TRBJ2-5	TRBV12-5	CASGQGQLQETQYF	TGTGCTAGTGGACAGGGGCAACTCCAAGAGACCCAGTACTTC
-	-	TRBJ2-7	TRBV2	CASKEGPSYEQYF	TGTGCCAGCAAGGAGGGGCCCTCCTACGAGCAGTACTTC
-	-	TRBJ2-1	TRBV12-3/TRBV12-4	CASSSQGTEQFF	TGTGCCAGCAGTTCGCAGGGAACTGAGCAGTTCTTC
-	-	TRBJ2-3	TRBV11-3	CASSFDGGVSDTQYF	TGTGCCAGCAGCTTTGACGGGGGAGTTTCAGATACGCAGTATTTT
-	-	TRBJ1-1	TRBV7-9	CASSPPPGRTRAGGTEAFF	TGTGCCAGCAGCCCACCCCCGGGCCGGACGCGGGCGGGCGGCACTGAAGCTTTCTTT
-	-	TRBJ2-3	TRBV2	CASRDSESSDTQYF	TGTGCCAGCAGGGACAGTGAGAGTTCAGATACGCAGTATTTT
-	-	TRBJ2-3	TRBV28	CASRDSRVGGWGTDTQYF	TGTGCCAGCAGAGACTCCCGTGTGGGGGGATGGGGCACAGATACGCAGTATTTT
-	-	TRBJ2-5	TRBV5-5	CASSLTGKETQYF	TGTGCCAGCAGCTTGACGGGAAAGGAGACCCAGTACTTC
-	-	TRBJ1-2	TRBV4-1	CASSQWGDYTF	TGCGCCAGCAGCCAATGGGGGGACTACACCTTC